This T cell receptor (beta chain) was found in a study of OX40 agonist ivuxolimab in advanced cancers. V dropped 3 bases and J dropped 4 bases, with 12 bases sitting between them. CDR1 is SGHDN, CDR2 FVKESK, per germline. The CDR3 is 14 amino acids. This table comes from immunoSEQ multiplex PCR, and its TCRdb copy is limited to in-frame clones, with some not included. Here the sample spans around 82,000 clones, more than 75% being singletons. The material sequenced was CD4+ or CD8+ T cells sorted from blood, taken in a trial of the OX40 agonist ivuxolimab. This TCR was recovered from an adult with an advanced solid tumor such as melanoma, head and neck, liver or kidney cancer. The V call is TRBV14, the J call TRBJ1-1; D possibly corresponds to TRBD1 (6 bases). The CDR3: CASSQVGGATEAFF. For the CDR3, the DNA is TGTGCCAGCAGCCAGGTAGGGGGGGCCACTGAAGCTTTCTTT.